Following are 29 T cell receptor beta chains from one sample sequenced in a study of blood T cell repertoires in COVID-19. TCRdb's table, derived via immunoSEQ multiplex PCR, lists solely in-frame clones and lacks some. The repertoire has roughly 300,000 clones, roughly 85% of them found once; the top ten carry roughly 9.4%. Input material: peripheral blood. These receptor sequences come from a woman between 50 and 59 years old who had recovered from COVID-19.

This clone was observed a single time. The chain couples TRBV7-3 to TRBJ2-2; tentative D call: TRBD1 (6 bases). This CDR3 has 14 amino acids. Deletions cut 5 bases from V and 6 bases from J, with 13 bases between. The germline gives CDR1 SGHTA, CDR2 FQGTGA. The chain's CDR3 is CASSLQGLSGELFF. The CDR3 DNA reads TGTGCCAGCAGCCTACAGGGTTTATCCGGGGAGCTGTTTTTT.

This clone was seen a few times. The chain carries TRBV5-4 and TRBJ1-2; TRBD1 agrees at 8 bases. The J segment lost 3 bases and the V segment lost 4 bases, leaving 8 bases of the junction unmatched. Germline-derived CDR1 and CDR2 are SGHNT and YYREEE (reference sequence). CDR3 length: 15 residues. The CDR3 nucleotides are TGTGCCAGCAGCCGGTTGACAGGGGAGGACTATGGCTACACCTTC. Amino acids: CASSRLTGEDYGYTF.

Here the CDR3 reads CASSSGLAASTDTQYF. The CDR3 nucleotides are TGTGCCAGCAGCTCCGGACTAGCGGCTAGCACAGATACGCAGTATTTT. This chain connects TRBV7-2 to TRBJ2-3; 10 nucleotides agree with TRBD2. With V trimmed by 4 bases and J by 0 bases, 4 bases remained unmatched. From germline, CDR1 is SGHTA and CDR2 FQGNSA. This CDR3 has 16 residues.

The chain carries TRBV6-2 or TRBV6-3 and TRBJ2-1; 7 bases match TRBD2. Germline V gene lookup returns CDR1 MNHEY and CDR2 SVGEGT. V lost 2 bases, J lost 3 bases, and 16 bases stayed unmatched. The CDR3 is 19 amino acids. The CDR3 bases are TGTGCCAGCAGTTACAACCTACCAGCGGGACCGGGAAACTACAATGAGCAGTTCTTC. Amino acid sequence: CASSYNLPAGPGNYNEQFF.

V and J are TRBV2 and TRBJ1-4, with 10 bases lining up with TRBD1. V dropped 7 bases and J dropped 1; count of bases not matched to a gene: 6. CDR3 length: 16 residues. Looked up from germline, CDR1 is SNHLY and CDR2 is FYNNEI. The DNA for the CDR3 is TGTGCCAGCAAAGACAGGGGGCGTTTAACTAATGAAAAACTGTTTTTT. This encodes CASKDRGRLTNEKLFF.

This clone was recorded many times. This rearrangement joins TRBV9 to TRBJ2-1; D ambiguous. CDR1 SGDLS and CDR2 YYNGEE come from the germline V gene. This CDR3 spans 14 amino acids. The ends were cut back, 2 bases at V and 9 bases at J, with 15 bases in the middle. CDR3 nucleotides: TGTGCCAGCAGCGTCGAGCCCGCGGTTCGTGAGCAGTTCTTC. Amino acid sequence: CASSVEPAVREQFF.

The chain has TRBV7-8 and TRBJ1-1, with 8 bases identical to TRBD1. The length of the CDR3 is 15 residues. J gave up 4 bases and V 3 bases, and 7 bases lay outside the gene matches. Germline CDR1 SGHVS, CDR2 FQNEAQ. The CDR3 sequence is CASSLFRQGSTEAFF. The CDR3 DNA sequence: TGTGCCAGCAGCTTGTTTCGACAGGGGAGCACTGAAGCTTTCTTT.

This rearrangement joins TRBV7-9 to TRBJ1-6; TRBD1 matches 9 bases. CDR3 length: 15 amino acids. Germline CDR1 and CDR2: SEHNR and FQNEAQ (reference sequence). The J segment lost 7 bases and the V segment lost 4 bases, leaving 5 bases of the junction unmatched. This chain's CDR3 is CASSYGQGTNSPLHF. The CDR3 DNA follows: TGTGCCAGCAGCTATGGACAGGGGACCAATTCACCCCTCCACTTT.

This chain uses TRBV4-1 with TRBJ2-5; 13 positions agree with TRBD2. CDR3 length: 15 residues. V lost 5 bases to trimming and J lost 5 bases; unmatched junction nucleotides: 5. Germline CDR1 reads MGHRA; CDR2 reads YSYEKL. CDR3 protein: CASSSGLAGVETQYF. The CDR3 coding sequence is TGCGCCAGCAGCTCCGGACTAGCGGGGGTTGAGACCCAGTACTTC.

The rearrangement joins TRBV5-1 to TRBJ2-7, with 10 bases that match TRBD2. CDR1 SGHRS and CDR2 YFSETQ come from the germline V gene. V was clipped by 0 bases and J by 2 bases; unmatched bases: 8. The CDR3 is 17 amino acids. The CDR3, as DNA: TGCGCCAGCAGCTTGGAGGCTAGCGGGGGCCGCCCCTACGAGCAGTACTTC. The encoded protein is CASSLEASGGRPYEQYF.

The CDR3 is CASTHSRFHGYTF. The CDR3 DNA reads as TGTGCCAGTACCCACTCCAGGTTCCATGGCTACACCTTC. The genes are TRBV19 and TRBJ1-2; D is uncertain. V was shortened by 7 bases and J by 6 bases, with 15 bases between the two germline ends. This CDR3 spans 13 amino acids. CDR1 LNHDA and CDR2 SQIVND come from the germline V gene (reference sequence).

The rearrangement links TRBV27 to TRBJ2-7; D may be TRBD1 (5 bases). The CDR3 loop spans 15 amino acids. Germline loops: CDR1 MNHEY, CDR2 SMNVEV (reference sequence). The germline V and J ends were trimmed by 2 bases and 0 bases, with 11 bases remaining between them. CDR3: CASSLGAGNSYEQYF. Written as DNA, the CDR3 is TGTGCCAGCAGTTTAGGGGCAGGGAACTCCTACGAGCAGTACTTC.

The gene calls are TRBV6-5 and TRBJ2-5, with TRBD2 matching 9 bases. V shed 4 bases, J shed 5 bases, and the junction held 11 bases outside the gene matches. The CDR3 has 16 residues. The germline gives CDR1 MNHEY, CDR2 SVGAGI. CDR3 DNA: TGTGCCAGCAGTTCCCCACTCTCTAGCGGGGAGGAGACCCAGTACTTC. Encoded protein: CASSSPLSSGEETQYF.

This clone was picked up one time. The rearrangement links TRBV11-2 to TRBJ2-5, with D perhaps TRBD1 (5 bases). CDR1 is SGHAT, CDR2 FQNNGV, per germline. The CDR3 has 15 residues. The V and J ends lost 5 bases and 1 base respectively, with 14 bases between them. The CDR3 loop reads CASSPQLDSQETQYF. The CDR3 DNA is TGTGCCAGCAGCCCCCAATTAGACAGCCAAGAGACCCAGTACTTC.

The gene calls are TRBV24-1 and TRBJ1-6, with D maybe TRBD1 (5 bases). The V gene's germline CDR1 is KGHDR and CDR2 SFDVKD. The CDR3 length is 16 residues. V was pared by 4 bases and J by 7 bases, with 16 bases between. CDR3 amino acids: CATSDPDDSLNSPLHF. The CDR3 bases are TGTGCCACCAGTGACCCCGATGACAGTCTAAATTCACCCCTCCACTTT.

V is TRBV2 and J is TRBJ1-1; 11 nucleotides agree with TRBD1. Germline trimming cut 3 bases from V and 4 bases from J; bases unmatched to any gene: 4. CDR1 SNHLY and CDR2 FYNNEI come from the germline V gene. The CDR3 sequence is 15 residues long. The chain's CDR3 is CASSEGTGGFTEAFF. The CDR3 bases are TGTGCCAGCAGTGAGGGGACAGGGGGATTCACTGAAGCTTTCTTT.

For the CDR3, the DNA is TGTGCCAGCAGTTTACGGGGGGGAACAGATACGCAGTATTTT. Translating gives CASSLRGGTDTQYF. The chain couples TRBV27 to TRBJ2-3, with TRBD2 matching 8 bases. Germline CDR1 MNHEY, CDR2 SMNVEV (reference sequence). The CDR3 consists of 14 residues. V dropped 2 bases and J dropped 3; count of bases not matched to a gene: 1.

The rearrangement uses TRBV27 and TRBJ2-1, with D unclear. V lost 0 bases and J lost 4, with 10 bases in between. CDR3 length equals 15 residues. Per the germline V gene, CDR1 is MNHEY and CDR2 is SMNVEV (reference sequence). The CDR3 sequence: CASSLSRLVYNEQFF. The CDR3 region has the DNA TGTGCCAGCAGTTTATCGAGGCTGGTATACAATGAGCAGTTCTTC.

The chain recombines TRBV19 with TRBJ1-2; TRBD1 aligns across 8 bases. The CDR3 contains 14 residues. V gave up 5 bases and J gave up 5 bases; unmatched junction bases: 7. Germline V gene lookup returns CDR1 LNHDA and CDR2 SQIVND (reference sequence). DNA of the CDR3: TGTGCCAGTAGTCAGGGACAGGTTTTATATGGCTACACCTTC. It specifies CASSQGQVLYGYTF.

The V and J genes are TRBV30 and TRBJ2-1; 8 bases are a match to TRBD2. The CDR3 totals 14 residues. CDR1 GTSNPN and CDR2 SVGIG come from the germline V gene (reference sequence). Unmatched junction bases numbered 7, after V lost 2 bases and J lost 7 bases. The CDR3 sequence: CAWSRSGSRNEQFF. The CDR3 nucleotides read TGTGCCTGGAGTAGGAGCGGGAGTAGGAATGAGCAGTTCTTC.

As concerns this clone: Relative to the germline gene, one junction end is altered; a read error may explain this. The chain uses TRBV30 and TRBJ2-7; D remains unclear. Per the germline V gene, CDR1 is GTSNPN and CDR2 is SVGIG (reference sequence). The CDR3 sequence is 14 residues long. The CDR3 coding sequence is TGTGCCCGGAGTGTATCGGTTGAAGCTACCCCGCAGTACTTC. Protein sequence: CARSVSVEATPQYF.

V and J are TRBV6-2 or TRBV6-3 and TRBJ1-2, with 9 nucleotides matching TRBD1. The CDR3 consists of 13 residues. Germline CDR1 MNHEY, CDR2 SVGEGT. V lost 5 bases to trimming and J lost 8 bases; unmatched junction nucleotides: 6. DNA of the CDR3: TGTGCCAGCAGTATTCGACAGGGGGGCGGCTACACCTTC. Encoded protein: CASSIRQGGGYTF.

This chain connects TRBV30 to TRBJ1-1, with D tentatively TRBD1 (5 bases). V was shortened by 3 bases and J by 6 bases, with 14 bases between the two germline ends. Germline values: CDR1 GTSNPN, CDR2 SVGIG (reference sequence). This CDR3 has 13 amino acids. This CDR3 is CAWSAGLLAEAFF. The CDR3 coding sequence is TGTGCCTGGAGCGCAGGGCTTCTGGCTGAAGCTTTCTTT.

J is TRBJ2-5 and V is TRBV2; no reliable D call. V gave up 4 bases and J gave up 5 bases, with 11 bases separating them. The CDR3 consists of 13 residues. CDR1 is SNHLY and CDR2 is FYNNEI in the germline V gene. The CDR3 reads CASSGPLPETQYF. DNA for the CDR3: TGTGCCAGCAGTGGGCCCTTACCCGAGACCCAGTACTTC. Full variable domain (remainder filled in from reference TRBV2 and TRBJ2-5): EPEVTQTPSHQVTQMGQEVILRCVPISNHLYFYWYRQILGQKVEFLVSFYNNEISEKSEIFDDQFSVERPDGSNFTLKIRSTKLEDSAMYFCASSGPLPETQYFGPGTRLLVL.

The chain joins TRBV4-1 to TRBJ2-7; no reliable D call. Trimming stripped 1 base from V and 3 bases from J, with 13 bases between. Germline assignment: CDR1 MGHRA and CDR2 YSYEKL. The CDR3 is 15 residues long. This chain's CDR3 is CASSQGPRPGYEQYF. In DNA, the CDR3 is TGCGCCAGCAGCCAAGGCCCGAGGCCCGGCTACGAGCAGTACTTC.

V is TRBV6-2 or TRBV6-3 and J is TRBJ1-1; D is perhaps TRBD1 (6 bases). Germline V gene sequence: CDR1 MNHEY, CDR2 SVGEGT. There are 19 residues in the CDR3. Trimming cost V 4 bases and J 7 bases, with 31 bases left between them. The CDR3 nucleotides read TGTGCCAGCAGTTTCGGAACCCCGGGACAAATACCTTCGATTGTTGAAGCTTTCTTT. The encoded protein is CASSFGTPGQIPSIVEAFF.

This clone was seen many times. The genes are TRBV28 and TRBJ2-7; 12 bases line up with TRBD2. V lost 1 base and J lost 6; bases outside the gene matches: 4. The CDR3 has 15 amino acids. Germline V gene sequence: CDR1 MDHEN, CDR2 SYDVKM. CDR3 in amino acids: CASSLSTSGSPEQYF. The CDR3 DNA is TGTGCCAGCAGTTTATCGACTAGCGGGAGTCCCGAGCAGTACTTC.

This chain joins TRBV20-1 and TRBJ2-2; 7 nucleotides align to TRBD2. Germline loops: CDR1 DFQATT, CDR2 SNEGSKA (reference sequence). V lost 3 bases to trimming and J lost 4 bases; unmatched junction nucleotides: 5. The CDR3 spans 14 residues. The CDR3 loop is CSASGRGGTGELFF. In DNA, the CDR3 is TGCAGTGCTAGTGGGAGGGGCGGCACCGGGGAGCTGTTTTTT.

The chain links TRBV6-5 to TRBJ2-3; tentative D call: TRBD2 (7 bases). Germline loops: CDR1 MNHEY, CDR2 SVGAGI. This CDR3 spans 14 amino acids. V lost 5 bases and J 5 bases, leaving 14 bases between the germline ends. CDR3 bases: TGTGCCAGCAGTCCCCCCGGGGGGCTAGATACGCAGTATTTT. Amino acid sequence: CASSPPGGLDTQYF.